This T cell receptor (beta chain) was identified in a study of CD8 T cells in Susac syndrome. The germline gives CDR1 SQVTM, CDR2 ANQGSEA. The germline V and J ends were trimmed by 7 bases and 3 bases, with 18 bases remaining between them. This CDR3 region has 14 residues. This clonotype was seen a single time. Its cognate antigen is unknown. Sequencing targeted TCR beta in T cells from blood (CD8+ and CD4+). TEMRA cells underwent FACS enrichment and CD8+ and CD4+ T cells underwent negative isolation. Study results and caveats: Clonal expansion was not observed in the Susac syndrome CD4+ T cell repertoires.

Random hexamers served to reverse transcribe roughly 0.45 to 1 ug RNA. The TCR beta CDR3 was amplified by immunoSEQ multiplex PCR across 54 Vbeta, 13 Jbeta. TCRdb re-derived calls from the immunoSEQ multiplex PCR reads in MiXCR, one entry per CDR3 protein. The table records under 200,000 distinct CDR3 sequences, about 91% of them present only once. The TCR comes from a human donor with Susac syndrome. This sequence joins TRBV29-1 and TRBJ1-2, with no clear D. Sequencing was performed on CD4+ T cells from PBMCs. Here the CDR3 reads CSARKSGHDYGYTF. CDR3 nucleotide sequence: TGCAGCGCCCGGAAATCCGGGCACGACTATGGCTACACCTTC.